A selection of T cell receptor beta chains follows, all from one sample in a study of T cells in Graves' hyperthyroidism and ophthalmopathy. One entry per CDR3 protein results from TCRdb running MiXCR on the multiplex PCR reads. The sample lists about 380,000 distinct CDR3 sequences, around a sixth occurring once. Sequenced material: blood. The source is a young man with Graves' ophthalmopathy. CDR3s include the opening cysteine and the closing phenylalanine or tryptophan. D genes are given only for firm matches. Expanded clones get a size class; other rows say once, few or many, or leave the size out.

v_gene	abundance	j_gene	d_gene	CDR3aa	CDR3nt
TRBV2	many	TRBJ1-4	TRBD1	CASTGAEGEKLFF	TGTGCCAGTACAGGGGCCGAAGGCGAAAAACTGTTTTTT
TRBV29-1	many	TRBJ2-3	NA	CSVSRDLRPDTQYF	TGCAGCGTTTCCCGGGACCTACGACCAGATACGCAGTATTTT
TRBV10-2	NA	TRBJ2-5	TRBD1	CASSESRQGAGTQYF	TGCGCCAGCAGTGAGTCGAGACAGGGGGCTGGGACCCAGTACTTC
TRBV28	many	TRBJ2-5	NA	CASSFGQKTQYF	TGTGCCAGCAGTTTTGGACAAAAGACCCAGTACTTC
TRBV6-2/TRBV6-3	NA	TRBJ2-2	NA	CASSFQGGDTGELFF	TGTGCCAGCAGTTTTCAGGGGGGGGACACCGGGGAGCTGTTTTTT
TRBV6-6	NA	TRBJ2-2	NA	CASSYSGAYTGELFF	TGTGCCAGCAGTTACTCCGGCGCGTACACCGGGGAGCTGTTTTTT
TRBV20-1	few	TRBJ1-2	NA	CSAWDPGGYGYTF	TGCAGTGCTTGGGACCCGGGGGGGTATGGCTACACCTTC
TRBV6-2/TRBV6-3	NA	TRBJ1-2	NA	CASSSRGSGYTF	TGTGCCAGCAGTTCGCGGGGGAGCGGCTACACCTTC
TRBV4-1	once	TRBJ1-4	TRBD1	CASRPSDRAGEKLFF	TGCGCCAGCAGACCATCGGACAGGGCGGGTGAAAAACTGTTTTTT
TRBV5-1	many	TRBJ1-1	TRBD1	CASSLAGQGNTEAFF	TGCGCCAGCAGCTTGGCGGGACAGGGGAACACTGAAGCTTTCTTT
TRBV2	NA	TRBJ1-1	TRBD1	CASRPRQGGNAGAFF	TGTGCCAGCAGGCCCCGACAGGGAGGGAACGCTGGAGCTTTCTTT
TRBV11-2	NA	TRBJ2-1	TRBD1	CASSAHRDRGQSSYNEQFF	TGTGCCAGCAGCGCCCACCGGGACAGGGGGCAAAGCTCCTACAATGAGCAGTTCTTC
TRBV5-4	few	TRBJ2-6	NA	CASGVPLISGANVLTF	TGTGCCAGCGGGGTCCCTCTTATCTCTGGGGCCAACGTCCTGACTTTC
TRBV2	many	TRBJ2-5	NA	CASSEATVGKETQYF	TGTGCCAGCAGTGAGGCGACAGTGGGAAAAGAGACCCAGTACTTC
TRBV6-1	NA	TRBJ2-4	NA	CASSEEGGWVAKNIQYF	TGTGCCAGCAGTGAAGAGGGTGGGTGGGTAGCCAAAAACATTCAGTACTTC
TRBV12-3/TRBV12-4	many	TRBJ2-7	NA	CASSPTAYEQYF	TGTGCCAGCAGTCCTACCGCCTACGAGCAGTACTTC
TRBV20-1	few	TRBJ1-1	NA	CGASLQGTTEAFF	TGCGGTGCTAGCTTACAGGGAACCACTGAAGCTTTCTTT
TRBV20-1	many	TRBJ2-7	NA	CSARGRLYEQYF	TGCAGTGCTAGAGGCAGGCTCTACGAGCAGTACTTC
TRBV2	many	TRBJ2-7	TRBD1	CASSRTGDYEQYF	TGTGCCAGCAGTCGGACAGGAGACTACGAGCAGTACTTC
TRBV6-1	NA	TRBJ2-1	TRBD1	CASTQTGQGINEQFF	TGTGCCAGCACCCAAACGGGACAGGGAATCAATGAGCAGTTCTTC
TRBV19	NA	TRBJ1-2	NA	CASNGRDGYTF	TGTGCCAGTAACGGTAGGGATGGCTACACCTTC
TRBV6-1	many	TRBJ2-2	TRBD1	CASSVGTDLTGELFF	TGTGCCAGCAGTGTCGGGACAGACTTAACCGGGGAGCTGTTTTTT
TRBV12-3/TRBV12-4	many	TRBJ1-5	TRBD1	CASSLTGAGQPQHF	TGTGCCAGCAGCCTGACAGGGGCTGGGCAGCCCCAGCATTTT
TRBV18	few	TRBJ2-2	TRBD1	CASSPQGGMNTGELFF	TGTGCCAGCTCACCCCAAGGGGGCATGAACACCGGGGAGCTGTTTTTT
TRBV13	NA	TRBJ1-4	NA	CASSYHRVNEKLFF	TGTGCCAGCAGCTACCACAGGGTTAATGAAAAACTGTTTTTT
TRBV12-3/TRBV12-4	many	TRBJ2-3	TRBD2	CASSRTSGGFTDTQYF	TGTGCCAGCAGTCGGACTAGCGGGGGCTTCACAGATACGCAGTATTTT
TRBV11-3	many	TRBJ2-7	TRBD2	CASSPGGGGSEQYF	TGTGCCAGCAGCCCCGGCGGGGGGGGATCCGAGCAGTACTTC
TRBV5-1	NA	TRBJ1-3	NA	CASSRGVGASGNTIYF	TGCGCCAGCAGCCGGGGTGTGGGGGCCTCTGGAAACACCATATATTTT
TRBV3-1	NA	TRBJ1-2	NA	CASSQAQLRVDKYTF	TGTGCTAGCAGCCAAGCCCAACTCCGGGTCGACAAGTACACCTTC
TRBV12-3/TRBV12-4	many	TRBJ2-7	NA	CASSSRAAHEQYF	TGTGCCAGCAGTTCCCGGGCAGCACACGAGCAGTACTTC
TRBV5-5	many	TRBJ2-1	TRBD2	CASSPRPSGGNEQFF	TGTGCCAGCAGCCCCAGGCCTAGCGGGGGCAATGAGCAGTTCTTC
TRBV29-1	NA	TRBJ2-1	NA	CSVEWGNEQFF	TGCAGCGTTGAATGGGGGAATGAGCAGTTCTTC
TRBV12-3/TRBV12-4	many	TRBJ2-2	TRBD1	CASSRTGTMISGELFF	TGTGCCAGCAGCAGGACAGGGACCATGATCTCCGGGGAGCTGTTTTTT
TRBV7-8	NA	TRBJ2-1	TRBD1	CASSTQTGEWSRNGQFF	TGTGCCAGCAGCACACAAACAGGGGAATGGTCGAGGAATGGGCAGTTCTTC
TRBV7-3	many	TRBJ2-7	TRBD2	CASSPGGGRTYEQYF	TGTGCCAGCAGCCCGGGGGGAGGGAGGACCTACGAGCAGTACTTC
TRBV6-1	few	TRBJ1-1	NA	CASRTYLGTEAFF	TGTGCCAGCAGGACCTACTTGGGGACTGAAGCTTTCTTT
TRBV19	NA	TRBJ1-4	NA	CASSTRSDNEKLFF	TGTGCCAGCTCTACCCGGTCGGACAATGAAAAACTGTTTTTT